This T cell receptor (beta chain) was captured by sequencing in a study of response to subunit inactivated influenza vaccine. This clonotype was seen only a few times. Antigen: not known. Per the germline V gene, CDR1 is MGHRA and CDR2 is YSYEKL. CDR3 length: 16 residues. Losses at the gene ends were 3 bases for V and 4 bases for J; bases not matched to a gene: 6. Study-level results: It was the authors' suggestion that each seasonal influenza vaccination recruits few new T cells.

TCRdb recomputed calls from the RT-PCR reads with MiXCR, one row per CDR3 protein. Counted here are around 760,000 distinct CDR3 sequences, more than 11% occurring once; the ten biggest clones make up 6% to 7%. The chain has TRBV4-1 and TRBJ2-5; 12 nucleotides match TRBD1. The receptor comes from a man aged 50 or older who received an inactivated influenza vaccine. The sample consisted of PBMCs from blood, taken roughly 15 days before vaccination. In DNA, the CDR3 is TGCGCCAGCAGCCAGAAGGGACAGGGGGCAGGAGAGACCCAGTACTTC. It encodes CASSQKGQGAGETQYF.